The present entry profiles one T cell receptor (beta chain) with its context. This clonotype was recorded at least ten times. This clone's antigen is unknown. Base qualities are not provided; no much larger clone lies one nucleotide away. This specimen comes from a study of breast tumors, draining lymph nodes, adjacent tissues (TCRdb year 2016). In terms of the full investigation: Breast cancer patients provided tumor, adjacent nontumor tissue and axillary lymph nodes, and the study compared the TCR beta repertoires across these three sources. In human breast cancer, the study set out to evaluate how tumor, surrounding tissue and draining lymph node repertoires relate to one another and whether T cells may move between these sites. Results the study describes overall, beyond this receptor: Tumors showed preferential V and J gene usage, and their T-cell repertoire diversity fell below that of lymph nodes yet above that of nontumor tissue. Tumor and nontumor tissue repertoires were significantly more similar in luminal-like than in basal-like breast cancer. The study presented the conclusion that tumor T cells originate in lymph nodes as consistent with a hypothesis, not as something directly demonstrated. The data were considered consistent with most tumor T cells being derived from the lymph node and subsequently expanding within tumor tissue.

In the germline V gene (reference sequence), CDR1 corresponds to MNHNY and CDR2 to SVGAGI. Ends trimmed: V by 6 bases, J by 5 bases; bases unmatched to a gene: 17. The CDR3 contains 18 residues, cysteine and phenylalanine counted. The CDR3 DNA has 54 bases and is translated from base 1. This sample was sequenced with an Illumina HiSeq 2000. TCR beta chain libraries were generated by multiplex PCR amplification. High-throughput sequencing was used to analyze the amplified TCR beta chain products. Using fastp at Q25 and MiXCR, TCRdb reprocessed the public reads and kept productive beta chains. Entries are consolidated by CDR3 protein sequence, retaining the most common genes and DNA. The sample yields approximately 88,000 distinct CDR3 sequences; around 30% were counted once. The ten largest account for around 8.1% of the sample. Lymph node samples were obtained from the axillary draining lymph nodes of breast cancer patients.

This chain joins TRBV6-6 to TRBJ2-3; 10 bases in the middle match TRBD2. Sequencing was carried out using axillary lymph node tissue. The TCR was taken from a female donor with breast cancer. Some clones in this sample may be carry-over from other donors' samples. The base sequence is TGTGCCAGCAGCTACCCGTTGGGGCTAGCGGGAGCAGAAGATACGCAGTATTTT. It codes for CASSYPLGLAGAEDTQYF.